This T cell receptor beta chain was observed in a study of cytomegalovirus exposure and HLA in healthy donors. Both 60 Vbeta primers and 13 Jbeta primers went into the PCR. Here immunoSEQ multiplex PCR was the method, and the copy in TCRdb shows in-frame clones only, minus some. This table has about 160,000 clones, around 76% appearing once. This clone was seen only a few times. Its matching antigen is unknown. Study outcomes and limitations: Follow-up analysis later connected one missense variant in DCLRE1C with trimming of TCR beta V- and J-genes. There were some V segments, including TRBV6-2 and TRBV6-3, excluded as indistinguishable. Listed as cytomegalovirus-associated were roughly 180 TCR beta chains.

Trimming removed 5 bases from V and 2 bases from J; junction bases left unmatched: 5. Germline V gene sequence: CDR1 KGHSH, CDR2 LQKENI. CDR3 length: 15 amino acids. The chain combines TRBV18 with TRBJ1-4; 7 bases map to TRBD1. This receptor was obtained from a man in his forties or fifties in good health and CMV-seropositive. Sequencing was done on a sample of PBMCs. DNA for the CDR3: TGTGCCAGCTCAGCCCGACAGGGTACTAATGAAAAACTGTTTTTT. Its translation is CASSARQGTNEKLFF.